This T cell receptor beta chain was obtained from a study of OX40 agonist ivuxolimab in advanced cancers. Study in general: Patients were infused with ivuxolimab every 2 weeks at 0.01 to 10 mg/kg. The mean age was around 56 years, ranging from 23 to 79, with over 70% of participants male.

This CDR3 is built from 16 residues. Unmatched junction bases numbered 7, after V lost 6 bases and J lost 1 base. Germline V gene lookup returns CDR1 MDHEN and CDR2 SYDVKM. The repertoire was sequenced with immunoSEQ multiplex PCR; TCRdb's copy has only in-frame clones and lacks some. The sample carries approximately 94,000 clones, 70% to 90% recorded once. The chain recombines TRBV28 with TRBJ2-1; 9 nucleotides agree with TRBD1. This TCR was sampled from an adult with an advanced solid tumor such as melanoma, head and neck, liver or kidney cancer. The material sequenced was CD4+ or CD8+ T cells sorted from blood, taken in a trial of the OX40 agonist ivuxolimab. Here the CDR3 reads CASSPGQGWSYNEQFF. For the CDR3, the DNA is TGTGCCAGCAGCCCGGGACAGGGTTGGTCCTACAATGAGCAGTTCTTC.